This TCR beta chain was retrieved from a study of STAT5B mutations in CD4+ large granular lymphocyte leukemia. Broader study findings: 8/27 top patient clones versus 2/35 control clones were TRBV06-family.

Germline V gene lookup returns CDR1 SGHRS and CDR2 YFSETQ. This CDR3 spans 14 amino acids. The ends were cut back, 0 bases at V and 5 bases at J, with 12 bases in the middle. For this clone: Antigen: not known.

Sequencing was at survey level. Method: immunoSEQ multiplex PCR; TCRdb's copy keeps in-frame clones and lacks some. Found here are about 30,000 clones, just under 75% of them singletons; the top ten hold approximately 2.8%. The genes are TRBV5-1 and TRBJ2-7; D possibly matches TRBD1 or TRBD2 (6 bases each). The sequence came from a human donor in good health. Sequences were obtained from CD4+ T cells from blood buffy coats. The CDR3 here is CASSLGGASNEQYF. CDR3 DNA: TGCGCCAGCAGCTTGGGGGGGGCTTCAAACGAGCAGTACTTC.